The rows below give T cell receptor beta chains drawn from one sample of a study of T cells in Graves' hyperthyroidism and ophthalmopathy. Via MiXCR, TCRdb re-called the multiplex PCR reads, giving one row per CDR3 protein. The sample has 400,000 to 500,000 distinct CDR3 sequences; approximately 15% are singletons. The sequencing sample was made of blood. These receptors were collected from a woman under 30 with Graves' hyperthyroidism. Both conserved end residues are part of each CDR3. Fields, in order: clone size, J gene, D gene, V gene, CDR3 protein, CDR3 DNA. D genes are given only for firm matches. Size tells how often a clone was seen (once, few, many) or the class of an expanded clone, and some rows leave it out.

clone size: NA; J gene: TRBJ2-3; D gene: NA; V gene: TRBV30; CDR3 protein: CAWSVSVGSDTQYF; CDR3 DNA: TGTGCCTGGAGTGTCTCAGTCGGCTCAGATACGCAGTATTTT
clone size: NA; J gene: TRBJ1-5; D gene: TRBD1; V gene: TRBV16; CDR3 protein: CASSQWRGQGEFISNQPQHF; CDR3 DNA: TGTGCCAGCAGCCAATGGAGGGGACAGGGGGAATTCATTAGCAATCAGCCCCAGCATTTT
clone size: NA; J gene: TRBJ2-2; D gene: NA; V gene: TRBV28; CDR3 protein: CASSLSRTPGNTGELFF; CDR3 DNA: TGTGCCAGCAGTTTATCCCGGACACCCGGAAACACCGGGGAGCTGTTTTTT
clone size: NA; J gene: TRBJ1-1; D gene: NA; V gene: TRBV20-1; CDR3 protein: CSAPPGAWTEAFF; CDR3 DNA: TGCAGTGCTCCCCCAGGGGCCTGGACTGAAGCTTTCTTT
clone size: many; J gene: TRBJ2-3; D gene: TRBD2; V gene: TRBV20-1; CDR3 protein: CSARPTSGTDTQYF; CDR3 DNA: TGCAGTGCTAGACCGACTAGCGGCACAGATACGCAGTATTTT
clone size: many; J gene: TRBJ1-1; D gene: TRBD1; V gene: TRBV11-2; CDR3 protein: CASSLTPDRGTEAFF; CDR3 DNA: TGTGCCAGCAGCCTTACCCCGGACAGGGGGACTGAAGCTTTCTTT
clone size: few; J gene: TRBJ1-2; D gene: NA; V gene: TRBV20-1; CDR3 protein: CSARDPGKGDYGYTF; CDR3 DNA: TGCAGTGCTAGAGACCCCGGAAAGGGAGACTATGGCTACACCTTC
clone size: once; J gene: TRBJ2-3; D gene: NA; V gene: TRBV7-3; CDR3 protein: CASSRVMWRFTDTQYF; CDR3 DNA: TGTGCCAGCAGCCGAGTAATGTGGCGCTTCACAGATACGCAGTATTTT
clone size: many; J gene: TRBJ2-1; D gene: TRBD2; V gene: TRBV30; CDR3 protein: CAWSVTGTSGSNEQFF; CDR3 DNA: TGTGCCTGGAGTGTAACTGGGACTAGCGGGAGCAATGAGCAGTTCTTC
clone size: many; J gene: TRBJ1-1; D gene: NA; V gene: TRBV5-1; CDR3 protein: CASSLELSDRNTEAFF; CDR3 DNA: TGCGCCAGCAGCTTGGAGCTTAGTGACCGGAACACTGAAGCTTTCTTT
clone size: few; J gene: TRBJ1-6; D gene: NA; V gene: TRBV25-1; CDR3 protein: CASSGGTVHFSPLHF; CDR3 DNA: TGTGCCAGCAGTGGTGGGACCGTCCATTTTTCACCCCTCCACTTT
clone size: NA; J gene: TRBJ1-5; D gene: NA; V gene: TRBV18; CDR3 protein: CASSPQQVGGAYQPQRF; CDR3 DNA: TGTGCCAGCTCACCACAACAGGTTGGGGGGGCCTATCAGCCCCAGCGTTTT
clone size: many; J gene: TRBJ2-1; D gene: NA; V gene: TRBV24-1; CDR3 protein: CATSDYDHNEQFF; CDR3 DNA: TGTGCCACCAGTGACTATGACCACAATGAGCAGTTCTTC
clone size: many; J gene: TRBJ2-5; D gene: NA; V gene: TRBV18; CDR3 protein: CASSPDWGEETQYF; CDR3 DNA: TGTGCCAGCTCACCAGACTGGGGGGAAGAGACCCAGTACTTC
clone size: few; J gene: TRBJ2-3; D gene: NA; V gene: TRBV7-2; CDR3 protein: CASSSSSEGGDTQYF; CDR3 DNA: TGTGCCAGCAGCTCATCTAGCGAGGGGGGTGATACGCAGTATTTT
clone size: many; J gene: TRBJ1-1; D gene: TRBD1; V gene: TRBV6-2/TRBV6-3; CDR3 protein: CASSSWTGGLTEAFF; CDR3 DNA: TGTGCCAGCAGTTCGTGGACAGGGGGATTAACTGAAGCTTTCTTT
clone size: many; J gene: TRBJ1-1; D gene: TRBD1; V gene: TRBV6-5; CDR3 protein: CASSYAGTDAFF; CDR3 DNA: TGTGCCAGCAGTTATGCCGGGACAGACGCTTTCTTT
clone size: many; J gene: TRBJ2-1; D gene: NA; V gene: TRBV27; CDR3 protein: CASSRGPETSLTEQFF; CDR3 DNA: TGTGCCAGCAGTCGGGGTCCAGAAACTAGCCTTACTGAGCAGTTCTTC
clone size: many; J gene: TRBJ1-3; D gene: TRBD1; V gene: TRBV6-1; CDR3 protein: CASRPTGTGYRSGNTIYF; CDR3 DNA: TGTGCCAGCAGGCCGACCGGGACAGGGTACCGGTCTGGAAACACCATATATTTT
clone size: NA; J gene: TRBJ2-3; D gene: NA; V gene: TRBV27; CDR3 protein: CASSLYIITSTDTQYF; CDR3 DNA: TGTGCCAGCAGTTTATACATTATTACTAGCACAGATACGCAGTATTTT
clone size: many; J gene: TRBJ2-2; D gene: NA; V gene: TRBV6-5; CDR3 protein: CASSYPGLPNTGELFF; CDR3 DNA: TGTGCCAGCAGTTACCCGGGACTCCCGAACACCGGGGAGCTGTTTTTT
clone size: many; J gene: TRBJ2-2; D gene: NA; V gene: TRBV24-1; CDR3 protein: CATSDVGATGELFF; CDR3 DNA: TGTGCCACCAGTGATGTAGGGGCGACCGGGGAGCTGTTTTTT
clone size: NA; J gene: TRBJ2-1; D gene: NA; V gene: TRBV12-5; CDR3 protein: CASGLNGDEQFF; CDR3 DNA: TGTGCTAGTGGTTTGAACGGGGATGAGCAGTTCTTC
clone size: many; J gene: TRBJ2-1; D gene: NA; V gene: TRBV5-1; CDR3 protein: CASSLDGRVRYNEQFF; CDR3 DNA: TGCGCCAGCAGCTTGGACGGGAGAGTCCGGTACAATGAGCAGTTCTTC
clone size: NA; J gene: TRBJ1-4; D gene: TRBD1; V gene: TRBV19; CDR3 protein: CASRTLGTGGNEKLFF; CDR3 DNA: TGTGCCAGTCGTACCTTGGGGACAGGGGGTAATGAAAAACTGTTTTTT
clone size: many; J gene: TRBJ2-5; D gene: NA; V gene: TRBV7-9; CDR3 protein: CASSFSAVTQETQYF; CDR3 DNA: TGTGCCAGCAGCTTTTCCGCGGTCACCCAAGAGACCCAGTACTTC
clone size: few; J gene: TRBJ2-2; D gene: NA; V gene: TRBV27; CDR3 protein: CASSLFHFETGELFF; CDR3 DNA: TGTGCCAGCAGCCTATTTCATTTTGAGACCGGGGAGCTGTTTTTT
clone size: few; J gene: TRBJ2-3; D gene: TRBD2; V gene: TRBV5-1; CDR3 protein: CASSLAGRLSDTQYF; CDR3 DNA: TGCGCCAGCAGCTTGGCCGGGAGGTTATCAGATACGCAGTATTTT
clone size: many; J gene: TRBJ1-2; D gene: NA; V gene: TRBV10-2; CDR3 protein: CASSEGPPRPSDYGYTF; CDR3 DNA: TGCGCCAGCAGTGAGGGACCGCCCAGGCCGTCTGACTATGGCTACACCTTC
clone size: few; J gene: TRBJ1-2; D gene: NA; V gene: TRBV9; CDR3 protein: CASSRSELSYGYTF; CDR3 DNA: TGTGCCAGCAGCCGCTCCGAATTATCCTATGGCTACACCTTC
clone size: many; J gene: TRBJ2-7; D gene: NA; V gene: TRBV11-3; CDR3 protein: CASSLTGDEQYF; CDR3 DNA: TGTGCCAGCAGCTTAACAGGAGACGAGCAGTACTTC
clone size: few; J gene: TRBJ2-3; D gene: NA; V gene: TRBV4-1; CDR3 protein: CASSQGLLTQYF; CDR3 DNA: TGCGCCAGCAGCCAAGGGTTACTGACGCAGTATTTT
clone size: many; J gene: TRBJ2-5; D gene: NA; V gene: TRBV2; CDR3 protein: CASRGDQETQYF; CDR3 DNA: TGTGCCAGCAGGGGAGACCAAGAGACCCAGTACTTC
clone size: NA; J gene: TRBJ1-1; D gene: NA; V gene: TRBV5-1; CDR3 protein: CASSPQDAGNKAFF; CDR3 DNA: TGCGCCAGCAGCCCGCAGGACGCTGGGAATAAAGCTTTCTTT
clone size: few; J gene: TRBJ2-1; D gene: TRBD2; V gene: TRBV3-1; CDR3 protein: CASSQDLASGRPQFF; CDR3 DNA: TGTGCCAGCAGCCAAGATCTAGCTAGCGGGAGGCCACAGTTCTTC
clone size: few; J gene: TRBJ2-5; D gene: TRBD1; V gene: TRBV5-1; CDR3 protein: CASSSGTVSNPETQYF; CDR3 DNA: TGCGCCAGCAGCTCTGGGACAGTTAGCAATCCGGAGACCCAGTACTTC
clone size: many; J gene: TRBJ2-2; D gene: NA; V gene: TRBV12-3/TRBV12-4; CDR3 protein: CASSPAGSSGSGTGELFF; CDR3 DNA: TGTGCCAGCAGTCCGGCAGGGTCGAGTGGAAGTGGGACCGGGGAGCTGTTTTTT
clone size: NA; J gene: TRBJ2-1; D gene: NA; V gene: TRBV12-3/TRBV12-4; CDR3 protein: CASSLNADPNEQFF; CDR3 DNA: TGTGCCAGCAGTTTAAATGCAGATCCCAATGAGCAGTTCTTC
clone size: NA; J gene: TRBJ2-3; D gene: TRBD2; V gene: TRBV10-3; CDR3 protein: CAISGAGLAGYTQYF; CDR3 DNA: TGTGCCATCAGTGGTGCGGGACTAGCGGGCTATACGCAGTATTTT
clone size: NA; J gene: TRBJ1-1; D gene: NA; V gene: TRBV3-1; CDR3 protein: CASSQSSGNTEAFF; CDR3 DNA: TGTGCCAGCAGCCAATCCAGTGGGAACACTGAAGCTTTCTTT
clone size: once; J gene: TRBJ2-5; D gene: NA; V gene: TRBV7-9; CDR3 protein: CASSLTQLQETQYF; CDR3 DNA: TGTGCCAGCAGCTTAACTCAGTTGCAAGAGACCCAGTACTTC
clone size: few; J gene: TRBJ2-2; D gene: NA; V gene: TRBV9; CDR3 protein: CASPGSPGELFF; CDR3 DNA: TGTGCCAGCCCAGGATCTCCTGGGGAGCTGTTTTTT
clone size: NA; J gene: TRBJ2-7; D gene: NA; V gene: TRBV20-1; CDR3 protein: CSAPTRTGREQYF; CDR3 DNA: TGCAGTGCGCCGACTAGGACCGGGCGCGAGCAGTACTTC
clone size: many; J gene: TRBJ1-1; D gene: NA; V gene: TRBV27; CDR3 protein: CASSFIGGPEAFF; CDR3 DNA: TGTGCCAGCAGTTTTATAGGGGGGCCTGAAGCTTTCTTT
clone size: many; J gene: TRBJ2-6; D gene: NA; V gene: TRBV18; CDR3 protein: CASSPRNRAAGANVLTF; CDR3 DNA: TGTGCCAGCTCACCACGGAACAGGGCGGCTGGGGCCAACGTCCTGACTTTC
clone size: NA; J gene: TRBJ1-4; D gene: NA; V gene: TRBV18; CDR3 protein: CASSPPNRANEKLFF; CDR3 DNA: TGTGCCAGCTCACCACCTAACAGGGCTAATGAAAAACTGTTTTTT
clone size: many; J gene: TRBJ1-2; D gene: TRBD1; V gene: TRBV25-1; CDR3 protein: CASSEASTGGMRSGYTF; CDR3 DNA: TGTGCCAGCAGTGAAGCCTCGACAGGGGGCATGAGAAGTGGCTACACCTTC
clone size: NA; J gene: TRBJ1-2; D gene: NA; V gene: TRBV6-2/TRBV6-3; CDR3 protein: CASSSEPIYYGYTF; CDR3 DNA: TGTGCCAGCAGTTCTGAACCCATTTACTATGGCTACACCTTC
clone size: many; J gene: TRBJ2-1; D gene: TRBD2; V gene: TRBV12-3/TRBV12-4; CDR3 protein: CASSPSGMMYNEQFF; CDR3 DNA: TGTGCCAGCAGTCCTAGCGGGATGATGTACAATGAGCAGTTCTTC
clone size: NA; J gene: TRBJ1-4; D gene: NA; V gene: TRBV28; CDR3 protein: CASSLFGTWVNEKLFF; CDR3 DNA: TGTGCCAGCAGTTTATTTGGAACCTGGGTGAATGAAAAACTGTTTTTT
clone size: few; J gene: TRBJ2-1; D gene: NA; V gene: TRBV20-1; CDR3 protein: CSARDRHGGAGVSYNEQFF; CDR3 DNA: TGCAGTGCTAGAGATAGGCATGGGGGGGCGGGAGTTTCCTACAATGAGCAGTTCTTC
clone size: many; J gene: TRBJ2-3; D gene: NA; V gene: TRBV3-1; CDR3 protein: CASSQGLRLTDTQYF; CDR3 DNA: TGTGCCAGCAGCCAAGGCTTACGGCTCACAGATACGCAGTATTTT
clone size: NA; J gene: TRBJ2-1; D gene: TRBD2; V gene: TRBV7-3; CDR3 protein: CASSLGLAGGEQFF; CDR3 DNA: TGTGCCAGCAGCCTTGGACTAGCGGGTGGGGAGCAGTTCTTC
clone size: many; J gene: TRBJ2-2; D gene: NA; V gene: TRBV19; CDR3 protein: CASSTDRMRGGVGTGELFF; CDR3 DNA: TGTGCCAGTAGTACCGATAGAATGAGGGGTGGCGTCGGCACCGGGGAGCTGTTTTTT